The 17 T cell receptor beta chains below come from one sample, sequenced in a study of tumor-infiltrating lymphocytes in primary liver carcinoma. The authors took blood RNA from unsorted whole blood and also extracted germline DNA. The authors made TCR beta cDNA from 500 ng total RNA with a constant-region primer. Libraries of TCR beta came from three nested multiplex PCR rounds with slightly modified ARM-PCR. Both of the initial two PCR rounds ran for approximately 10 cycles and employed TRBV1-TRBV30 forward primers alongside a C-beta reverse primer. Each CDR3 protein is one row after TCRdb ran MiXCR on the multiplex PCR reads. The sample consists of fewer than 350,000 distinct CDR3 sequences, 60% to 80% of them appearing once. Source material: peripheral blood. The receptors here all came from a man aged 35 to 55 with primary liver carcinoma and hepatitis B virus infection.

This clonotype has a count of ten or more. In DNA form, the CDR3 reads TGTGCCAGCAGTCTTAGGGGCTACAATGAGCAGTTCTTC. This encodes CASSLRGYNEQFF. The chain has TRBV5-4 and TRBJ2-1, with D possibly matching TRBD1 (5 bases). The ends were cut back, 5 bases at V and 3 bases at J, with 9 bases in the middle. The CDR3 has 13 residues. Germline V gene data show CDR1 as SGHNT and CDR2 as YYREEE (reference sequence).

Regarding this clonotype: A read error may be the cause here, since a much bigger clone is one base away. The chain links TRBV29-1 to TRBJ1-3; 12 nucleotides match TRBD1. CDR1 is SQVTM and CDR2 is ANQGSEA in the germline V gene. This CDR3 contains 15 residues. In DNA, the CDR3 is TGCAGGGCCATGGGACAGGGGGCAGGTGGAAACACCATATATTTT. Its protein is CRAMGQGAGGNTIYF. Variable domain in full (rest from reference TRBV29-1 and TRBJ1-3): SAVISQKPSRDICQRGTSLTIQCQVDSQVTMMFWYRQQPGQSLTLIATANQGSEATYESGFVIDKFPISRPNLTFSTLTVSNMSPEDSSIYLCRAMGQGAGGNTIYFGEGSWLTVV.

This clonotype has ten or more counts. The chain has TRBV12-3 or TRBV12-4 and TRBJ2-7, with D possibly being TRBD1 (6 bases). The CDR3 length is 11 residues. Trimming cost V 9 bases and J 4 bases, with 10 bases left between them. DNA for the CDR3: TGTGCCAGTCGAGGGGGTTACGAGCAGTACTTC. Its protein is CASRGGYEQYF.

Comments on this clonotype: A much larger clone differs from this one at a single base, so this may be a read error. This sequence joins TRBV10-3 and TRBJ2-2; TRBD2 is a possible D gene (5 bases). Germline loops: CDR1 ENHRY, CDR2 SYGVKD. This CDR3 is 15 amino acids long. The CDR3 coding sequence is TGTGCCATCAGTGTGGGTGCTAGCCCCACCTGGGAGCTGTTTTTT. As protein: CAISVGASPTWELFF.

Points on this clonotype: A single base separates this from a much larger clone, so it may be a read error. J is TRBJ2-2 and V is TRBV4-3; 15 bases are a match to TRBD2. This CDR3 is built from 16 residues. Germline V CDR1 and CDR2: LGHNA, YSLEER. The J segment lost 5 bases and the V segment lost 9 bases, leaving 7 bases of the junction unmatched. This chain's CDR3 is CARTGLAGGGTGELFF. The CDR3 DNA is TGCGCCAGAACCGGACTAGCGGGAGGGGGGACCGGGGAGCTGTTTTTT.

The chain joins TRBV4-1 to TRBJ2-5; possibly TRBD1 for D (5 bases). With 0 bases removed from V and 4 bases from J, the gap between germline ends came to 12 bases. This CDR3 region has 15 residues. Germline V gene lookup returns CDR1 MGHRA and CDR2 YSYEKL. CDR3 protein: CASSQDVTEVETQYF. In nucleotides, the CDR3 is TGCGCCAGCAGCCAAGATGTGACAGAGGTAGAGACCCAGTACTTC.

On this clonotype itself: This is likely a read error, given that the CDR3 carries no conserved phenylalanine or tryptophan at its end. Here the CDR3 reads CASILGGGNEQFI. In DNA, the CDR3 is TGTGCCAGCATCTTGGGGGGAGGCAATGAGCAGTTCATC. The chain combines TRBV7-9 with TRBJ2-1, with TRBD2 as a possible D gene (6 bases). This CDR3 has 13 amino acids. From germline, CDR1 is SEHNR and CDR2 FQNEAQ (reference sequence). The V end was cut by 7 bases, the J end by 6 bases, with 13 bases between.

A word on this clonotype: One end of the junction varies from germline; a read error may be responsible. The rearrangement links TRBV29-1 to TRBJ2-1; 11 bases line up with TRBD2. This CDR3 is 14 amino acids long. The germline V gene has CDR1 SQVTM and CDR2 ANQGSEA. This chain's CDR3 is CGVVTSGVYNEQFF. The DNA of the CDR3 is TGCGGCGTTGTGACTAGCGGGGTCTACAATGAGCAGTTCTTC.

The chain is built from TRBV6-6 and TRBJ1-6; no firm D call. The CDR3 has 16 residues. With 6 bases removed from V and 6 bases from J, the gap between germline ends came to 18 bases. In germline, CDR1 is MNHNY, CDR2 SVGAGI (reference sequence). The CDR3, as DNA: TGTGCCAGCAGCTACGGTTGTTCGACTTTTAATTCACCCCTCCACTTT. Encoded protein: CASSYGCSTFNSPLHF.

This chain joins TRBV6-5 and TRBJ2-7; D is ambiguous. CDR3 length: 18 residues. CDR1 and CDR2 (germline): MNHEY, SVGAGI. V lost 2 bases, J lost 2 bases, and 22 bases lay in between. The DNA for the CDR3 is TGTGCCAGCAGTTACAATGGCCCAGCCACTTCCATACCCTACGAGCAGTACTTC. Its translation is CASSYNGPATSIPYEQYF.

Comments on this clonotype: This may be a read error: a much more frequent sequence differs by one nucleotide. The CDR3 DNA sequence: TGTACCAGCAGTCCCCAAAGAGCCAAAAACATTCAGTACTTC. Its protein product is CTSSPQRAKNIQYF. The rearrangement uses TRBV6-5 and TRBJ2-4; D unclear. Germline values: CDR1 MNHEY, CDR2 SVGAGI. CDR3 length: 14 residues.

Regarding this clonotype: At one end, the junction sequence differs from germline, possibly due to a read error. CDR3 DNA: TGTACCACCCAGGTAGCGGGAGTTAACGAGGATGAGCAGTTCTTC. Translated: CTTQVAGVNEDEQFF. V gene TRBV4-3 combines with J gene TRBJ2-1; 9 bases are a match to TRBD2. Germline CDR1 is LGHNA and CDR2 is YSLEER. The CDR3 is 15 amino acids.

This chain links TRBV6-2 or TRBV6-3 with TRBJ2-7; 7 bases line up with TRBD1. CDR1 is MNHEY and CDR2 is SVGEGT in the germline V gene. Trimming cost V 5 bases and J 5 bases; bases outside gene matches: 6. CDR3 length equals 13 residues. CDR3 sequence reads: CASSLRGFNEQYF. CDR3 nucleotides: TGTGCCAGCAGTCTCAGGGGGTTCAACGAGCAGTACTTC.

On this clonotype: A much larger clone lies one base from this, so it may be a read error. V is TRBV7-9 and J is TRBJ1-2; D unresolved. The CDR3 consists of 13 residues. The germline CDR1 and CDR2 sequences are SEHNR and FQNEAQ (reference sequence). V lost 7 bases to trimming and J lost 3 bases, with 12 bases between them. Here the CDR3 DNA reads TGTGCCAGCACCCAGGCGATCGACTATGGCTACACCTTC. Translated, it gives CASTQAIDYGYTF.

About this clonotype itself: Its ends do not fully match the called genes, so a read error is possible. The chain couples TRBV6-1 to TRBJ2-6; tentative D call: TRBD1 (5 bases). The CDR3 consists of 15 residues. Germline-derived CDR1 and CDR2 are MNHNS and SASEGT. In DNA form, the CDR3 reads TGTGCCAGCCCCCGAGACGACTCTGGGGCCAACGTCCTGAATTTC. Its translation is CASPRDDSGANVLNF.

In its sample, this clonotype was seen many times. The chain carries TRBV6-1 and TRBJ1-2; D unresolved. Trimming stripped 5 bases from V and 4 bases from J, with 11 bases between. This CDR3 comprises 13 residues. Germline CDR1 reads MNHNS; CDR2 reads SASEGT. CDR3 DNA sequence: TGTGCCAGCAGTTCCCAAGTCGGCTATGGCTACACCTTC. Its translation is CASSSQVGYGYTF.

This clonotype appeared once. A much larger clone differs from this one at a single base, so this may be a read error. The J gene is TRBJ1-2, the V gene TRBV6-2 or TRBV6-3; maybe TRBD1 (5 bases). This CDR3 has 12 amino acids. Germline V gene lookup returns CDR1 MNHEY and CDR2 SVGEGT. CDR3 DNA sequence: TGTGCCAGCAGTCCTCAGGGCTATGGCTGCACCTTC. Its protein is CASSPQGYGCTF.